This T cell receptor (beta chain) was recovered during a study of blood T cell repertoires in COVID-19. Study-wide context: T cells, B-cell-depleted T cells, or PBMCs provided the cDNA or gDNA that served as material.

TCRdb's table, derived via immunoSEQ multiplex PCR, lists solely in-frame clones and lacks some. The sample lists under 300,000 clones, about nine tenths occurring once. CDR3 length equals 14 residues. Looked up from germline, CDR1 is MNHEY and CDR2 is SMNVEV (reference sequence). Unmatched junction bases numbered 5, after V lost 5 bases and J lost 5 bases. Points on this clone: Additional DNA sequences in this sample encode the identical CDR3.

The origin of this receptor is a man younger than 35 who had recovered from COVID-19. The specimen sequenced was PBMCs or T cells enriched from blood (not recorded which). This chain links TRBV27 with TRBJ1-2, with 10 bases fitting TRBD1. The CDR3 bases are TGTGCCAGCAGTCCTAGGACAGGGGGGTATGGCTACACCTTC. Translating it yields CASSPRTGGYGYTF.